One and the same sample provided the 13 T cell receptor beta chains below, sequenced in a study of shared clonotypes between healthy human individuals. Measured with immunoSEQ multiplex PCR; TCRdb has only the in-frame clones, and not every one. This table has a few million clones, around nine tenths appearing once. The sample consisted of naive CD4+ T cells sorted from blood. As to subset: CD45RA+ positively selected. The receptor set was obtained from a man between 18 and 35 years old in good health.

The gene calls are TRBV10-3 and TRBJ2-3; TRBD2 might be the D (6 bases). Germline CDR1 and CDR2: ENHRY and SYGVKD. V gave up 0 bases and J gave up 8 bases, with 12 bases separating them. The CDR3 is 14 amino acids. The CDR3 reads CAISESGSEGTQYF. CDR3 DNA: TGTGCCATCAGTGAGTCCGGGAGTGAGGGTACGCAGTATTTT.

The chain employs TRBV5-1 and TRBJ2-1; 9 positions match TRBD2. Unmatched junction bases numbered 3, after V lost 2 bases and J lost 3 bases. The germline CDR1 and CDR2 sequences are SGHRS and YFSETQ. This CDR3 spans 15 amino acids. CDR3 in amino acids: CASSFRTSDYNEQFF. The CDR3 nucleotides are TGCGCCAGCAGCTTCAGGACTAGCGACTACAATGAGCAGTTCTTC.

The chain is built from TRBV10-3 and TRBJ1-2; D is unclear. This CDR3 is built from 15 residues. CDR1 and CDR2 (germline): ENHRY, SYGVKD. The V end lost 4 bases, the J end lost 0 bases, and 12 bases lay between the germline ends. The CDR3: CAISAGGGTNYGYTF. CDR3 nucleotide sequence: TGTGCCATCAGTGCTGGCGGAGGGACTAACTATGGCTACACCTTC.

Remarks on this clone: Other DNA sequences in the sample encode the same CDR3. The chain combines TRBV9 with TRBJ2-1; TRBD2 matches 7 bases. CDR1 and CDR2 from the germline V gene are SGDLS and YYNGEE. The CDR3 runs to 14 residues. V gave up 0 bases and J gave up 7 bases; unmatched junction bases: 4. The CDR3 DNA reads as TGTGCCAGCAGCGTAGTGAGTAGCGGGAATGAGCAGTTCTTC. It translates to CASSVVSSGNEQFF.

This clone was seen a single time. V gene TRBV4-1 combines with J gene TRBJ2-7; 11 positions match TRBD1. The CDR3 is 17 amino acids. Germline V gene sequence: CDR1 MGHRA, CDR2 YSYEKL. The V segment lost 2 bases and the J segment 2 bases; nucleotides outside the gene matches: 8. The CDR3 region has the DNA TGCGCCAGCAGCCAAACTACGGGACAGGGGGTTGCCTACGAGCAGTACTTC. The encoded protein is CASSQTTGQGVAYEQYF.

This chain connects TRBV6-6 to TRBJ2-7; 12 positions match TRBD1. Germline V lookup: CDR1 MNHNY, CDR2 SVGAGI (reference sequence). The CDR3 consists of 14 residues. The V and J ends lost 7 bases and 7 bases, in that order; junction bases with no gene match: 8. The CDR3 loop is CASNRDRGLGEQYF. For the CDR3, the DNA is TGTGCCAGCAACAGGGACAGGGGGCTTGGAGAGCAGTACTTC.

J is TRBJ1-4 and V is TRBV4-1, with unresolved D. The length of the CDR3 is 15 residues. The V end lost 1 base, the J end lost 3 bases, and 9 bases lay between the germline ends. Germline CDR1 is MGHRA and CDR2 is YSYEKL. The CDR3 coding sequence is TGCGCCAGCAGCCAAGTGTCATTTCCTAATGAAAAACTGTTTTTT. It yields the protein CASSQVSFPNEKLFF.

As for this clone: A read error may produce the germline difference seen at one junction end. This CDR3 is CASSDKGLAMPVF. DNA of the CDR3: TGCGCCAGCAGTGATAAGGGACTAGCGATGCCCGTATTT. This chain connects TRBV10-2 to TRBJ2-3; 10 bases map to TRBD2. CDR1 WSHSY and CDR2 SAAADI come from the germline V gene. The CDR3 has 13 residues.

This chain connects TRBV4-3 to TRBJ1-4; D call uncertain. The V end was cut by 5 bases, the J end by 5 bases, with 9 bases between. Per germline, CDR1 LGHNA and CDR2 YSLEER. The CDR3 length is 13 residues. The chain's CDR3 is CASSIQQNEKLFF. DNA for the CDR3: TGCGCCAGCAGCATCCAGCAAAATGAAAAACTGTTTTTT.

The DNA of the CDR3 is TGTGCCAGCAGCTTTACCACGAACACCGGGGAGCTGTTTTTT. Its translation is CASSFTTNTGELFF. The chain is built from TRBV5-4 and TRBJ2-2; D remains ambiguous. V gave up 2 bases and J gave up 0 bases, with 5 bases separating them. Germline V gene data show CDR1 as SGHNT and CDR2 as YYREEE (reference sequence). The CDR3 runs 14 residues. The full variable domain, rest sourced from reference TRBV5-4 and TRBJ2-2, is ETGVTQSPTHLIKTRGQQVTLRCSSQSGHNTVSWYQQALGQGPQFIFQYYREEENGRGNFPPRFSGLQFPNYSSELNVNALELDDSALYLCASSFTTNTGELFFGEGSRLTVL.

This clone was picked up one time. The chain employs TRBV13 and TRBJ2-7; 9 bases map to TRBD2. The CDR3 has 15 amino acids. CDR1 is PRHDT and CDR2 is FYEKMQ in the germline V gene (reference sequence). Trimming cost V 5 bases and J 2 bases; bases outside gene matches: 7. In DNA, the CDR3 is TGTGCCAGCAGCCCATGGACTAGCGTGACCTACGAGCAGTACTTC. Its protein is CASSPWTSVTYEQYF.

The genes are TRBV19 and TRBJ1-6; D gene uncertain. The CDR3 spans 18 residues. The V end lost 0 bases, the J end lost 1 base, and 13 bases lay between the germline ends. In germline, CDR1 is LNHDA, CDR2 SQIVND (reference sequence). CDR3 sequence reads: CASSIDGGRRSYNSPLHF. CDR3 nucleotide sequence: TGTGCCAGTAGTATAGATGGCGGCAGACGGTCCTATAATTCACCCCTCCACTTT. Filled out from reference TRBV19 and TRBJ1-6, the complete variable domain reads DGGITQSPKYLFRKEGQNVTLSCEQNLNHDAMYWYRQDPGQGLRLIYYSQIVNDFQKGDIAEGYSVSREKKESFPLTVTSAQKNPTAFYLCASSIDGGRRSYNSPLHFGNGTRLTVT.

The count of this clone is one. The chain links TRBV10-3 to TRBJ2-3; 8 bases are a match to TRBD2. J gave up 0 bases and V 6 bases, and 11 bases lay outside the gene matches. Germline lookup yields CDR1 ENHRY and CDR2 SYGVKD. This CDR3 region has 17 residues. CDR3 nucleotides: TGTGCCATCAGCCCTAGCGGGTGGGATGTTAGCACAGATACGCAGTATTTT. This translates into CAISPSGWDVSTDTQYF.